What follows is one T cell receptor (beta chain) and its context. V was pared by 3 bases and J by 6 bases, with 12 bases of the junction left unmatched. The germline V gene has CDR1 SGHNT and CDR2 YYREEE (reference sequence). This CDR3 comprises 16 residues. Methods used by the authors: Nucleated cell counts were estimated from reference gene primer amplification. Measured with immunoSEQ multiplex PCR; TCRdb has only the in-frame clones, and not every one. V and J calls and clone size are as listed in that table; D and trimming were resolved from the DNA. Of about 160,000 clones in the sample, over 75% were seen once. This specimen belongs to a study of blood T cell repertoires in COVID-19. Study information: Sources were T cells, B-cell-depleted T cells, or PBMCs; the material itself was cDNA or gDNA.

This sequence was found in a woman in her forties or fifties who had recovered from COVID-19. The gene calls are TRBV5-4 and TRBJ1-2; 9 positions match TRBD1. Input material: PBMCs or T cells enriched from blood (not recorded which). CDR3 sequence: CASSSSWTGAMDGYTF. In DNA form, the CDR3 reads TGTGCCAGCAGCTCCTCATGGACAGGGGCTATGGATGGCTACACCTTC.